The entry below describes one T cell receptor beta chain. The CDR3 is 15 residues long. V lost 0 bases and J lost 0, with 10 bases in between. CDR1 and CDR2 (germline): SGHDT, YYEEEE. The assay was immunoSEQ multiplex PCR, and TCRdb's table has in-frame clones only and misses some. The sample includes about 52,000 clones, about three quarters seen only once; the top ten take under 1.5%. The source of the sample is a study of memory CD4+ T cells and cytomegalovirus serostatus. Single viable CD3+CD4+CD8-CD45RO+ cells were sorted as the memory CD4+ T cells. Serum IgG to CMV pp150, pp28, p38 and p52 defined serostatus.

The specimen was memory CD4+ T cells from blood. The receptor's source is an adult in good health and CMV-seropositive. This sequence joins TRBV5-6 and TRBJ2-7, with D possibly matching TRBD1 (6 bases). The CDR3: CASSLGRTVSYEQYF. In nucleotides, the CDR3 is TGTGCCAGCAGCTTGGGAAGGACAGTCTCCTACGAGCAGTACTTC.